This passage covers 14 T cell receptor beta chains from one sample sequenced in a study of blood T cell repertoires in COVID-19. Profiling relied on immunoSEQ multiplex PCR, and the TCRdb table lists in-frame clones only, not all of them. Here the sample spans about 190,000 clones, about 81% being singletons. Sequencing input: PBMCs or T cells enriched from blood (not recorded which). Receptors originate from a woman aged 25 to 39 who had recovered from COVID-19.

The chain joins TRBV7-3 to TRBJ2-1, with TRBD2 matching 9 bases. The V segment lost 0 bases and the J segment 3 bases; nucleotides outside the gene matches: 3. This CDR3 contains 16 residues. In germline, CDR1 is SGHTA, CDR2 FQGTGA. The CDR3 region has the DNA TGTGCCAGCAGCTTAACTAGCGGGAGTCTCTACAATGAGCAGTTCTTC. Translation gives CASSLTSGSLYNEQFF.

The chain is built from TRBV5-1 and TRBJ2-7, with 10 positions matching TRBD1. The CDR3 loop spans 16 amino acids. Per the germline V gene, CDR1 is SGHRS and CDR2 is YFSETQ. V was pared by 3 bases and J by 1 base, with 7 bases of the junction left unmatched. Written as DNA, the CDR3 is TGCGCCAGCAGCTGGGACCGGGACAGGGGATCCTACGAGCAGTACTTC. It translates to CASSWDRDRGSYEQYF.

This clone turned up a few times. The chain carries TRBV11-2 and TRBJ1-2; D not certain. V was shortened by 4 bases and J by 0 bases, with 6 bases between the two germline ends. This CDR3 is built from 13 residues. Germline CDR1 SGHAT, CDR2 FQNNGV. This CDR3 reads CASSSLSNYGYTF. Here the CDR3 DNA reads TGTGCCAGCAGCTCCTTATCTAACTATGGCTACACCTTC.

This clone was recorded a few times. The chain carries TRBV27 and TRBJ2-3; 8 bases map to TRBD2. The CDR3 sequence is 15 residues long. V was pared by 1 base and J by 1 base, with 1 base of the junction left unmatched. Germline V lookup: CDR1 MNHEY, CDR2 SMNVEV (reference sequence). The CDR3 nucleotides read TGTGCCAGCAGTTTATTTAGCGGGGGCACAGATACGCAGTATTTT. It specifies CASSLFSGGTDTQYF.

The CDR3 reads CASSVSVYNEQFF. CDR3 bases: TGTGCCAGCAGCGTATCTGTCTACAATGAGCAGTTCTTC. The genes are TRBV9 and TRBJ2-1; D is uncertain. Germline CDR1 is SGDLS and CDR2 is YYNGEE. The CDR3 runs to 13 residues. V was trimmed by 1 base and J by 3 bases, leaving 5 bases between them.

At least ten counts were recorded for this clone. This chain links TRBV6-4 with TRBJ2-1; TRBD2 matches at 9 bases. There are 13 residues in the CDR3. In germline, CDR1 is MRHNA, CDR2 SNTAGT. Trimming removed 4 bases from V and 12 bases from J; junction bases left unmatched: 7. The CDR3 region is CASSGTSESGQFF. The CDR3 nucleotides read TGTGCCAGCAGTGGGACTAGCGAGTCTGGGCAGTTCTTC.

This chain joins TRBV18 and TRBJ1-2; D possibly corresponds to TRBD1 (6 bases). V gave up 2 bases and J gave up 2 bases, with 18 bases separating them. CDR1 is KGHSH, CDR2 LQKENI, per germline. The CDR3 spans 17 residues. The CDR3 loop is CASSPAVNREGNYGYTF. CDR3 in DNA: TGTGCCAGCTCACCAGCTGTCAACAGGGAGGGGAACTATGGCTACACCTTC.

The rearrangement uses TRBV7-9 and TRBJ2-2, with TRBD2 identical over 12 bases. The CDR3 sequence is 19 residues long. Germline CDR1 is SEHNR and CDR2 is FQNEAQ (reference sequence). After removal of 1 base from V and 5 bases from J, the junction contained 11 bases not matched to a gene. In DNA, the CDR3 is TGTGCCAGCAGCTTAGGCCCTCTAGCGGGAGGGCCCGGAACCGGGGAGCTGTTTTTT. Protein: CASSLGPLAGGPGTGELFF.

The chain recombines TRBV19 with TRBJ1-3, with 7 bases aligning to TRBD1. Germline V gene sequence: CDR1 LNHDA, CDR2 SQIVND (reference sequence). This CDR3 region has 15 residues. The V and J ends lost 5 bases and 2 bases, in that order; junction bases with no gene match: 6. CDR3 amino acids: CASSLQGLPGNTIYF. As DNA, the CDR3 is TGTGCCAGTAGTCTACAGGGGCTCCCTGGAAACACCATATATTTT.

J is TRBJ1-5 and V is TRBV24-1, with 9 bases identical to TRBD1. J was trimmed by 4 bases and V by 6 bases; bases with no gene match: 3. The germline CDR1 and CDR2 sequences are KGHDR and SFDVKD. This CDR3 is built from 14 residues. Written as DNA, the CDR3 is TGTGCCACCAGTCCCGGGACAGGGAATCAGCCCCAGCATTTT. It codes for CATSPGTGNQPQHF.

This chain uses TRBV28 with TRBJ1-2, with D perhaps matching TRBD1 (5 bases). CDR3 size: 14 residues. V was trimmed by 2 bases and J by 2 bases, leaving 9 bases between them. CDR1 and CDR2 from the germline V gene are MDHEN and SYDVKM. For the CDR3, the DNA is TGTGCCAGCAGTTTAGGGGCCGCAAACTATGGCTACACCTTC. Its protein product is CASSLGAANYGYTF.

In its sample, this clone was seen once. This chain connects TRBV4-1 to TRBJ1-3, with a tentative D call TRBD1 (6 bases). Germline V gene data show CDR1 as MGHRA and CDR2 as YSYEKL. This CDR3 has 17 amino acids. Trimming removed 1 base at V and 0 bases at J, with 13 bases between. CDR3 nucleotides: TGCGCCAGCAGCCAAGGTAAACAGGGTCGCTCTGGAAACACCATATATTTT. It translates to CASSQGKQGRSGNTIYF.

The chain is built from TRBV6-5 and TRBJ1-4, with 7 bases that match TRBD1. Looked up from germline, CDR1 is MNHEY and CDR2 is SVGAGI. Trimming removed 8 bases from V and 8 bases from J; junction bases left unmatched: 2. The CDR3 runs 11 residues. CDR3 loop: CASRQGEKLFF. DNA of the CDR3: TGTGCCAGCCGACAGGGAGAAAAACTGTTTTTT.

J is TRBJ1-4 and V is TRBV19; 7 positions agree with TRBD1. The CDR3 has 13 amino acids. CDR1 is LNHDA and CDR2 is SQIVND in the germline V gene (reference sequence). The trim removed 5 bases at V and 5 bases at J, leaving 2 bases unmatched. This CDR3 reads CASSGTANEKLFF. CDR3 DNA: TGTGCCAGTAGTGGGACAGCCAATGAAAAACTGTTTTTT.